This T cell receptor beta chain emerged from a study of T cells in Graves' hyperthyroidism and ophthalmopathy. Overall study results and limits: With a median lead of about 6.9 months before onset, the model predicted ophthalmopathy.

A word on this clonotype: As yet, its antigen is unknown.

Trimming pared 4 bases from V and 11 bases from J, leaving 12 bases between. There are 11 residues in the CDR3. Germline CDR1 and CDR2: SGHRS and YFSETQ. Amplification of TCR beta CDR3 regions was performed using RNA transcripts as template. In the first-round RT-PCR of the TCR CDR3, the HTBI primer set was used. Via MiXCR, TCRdb re-called the multiplex PCR reads, giving one row per CDR3 protein. The sample lists roughly 500,000 distinct CDR3 sequences; 35% to 55% were seen once. This TCR was sampled from an adult woman with Graves' disease, either hyperthyroidism or ophthalmopathy (not recorded which). The V call is TRBV5-1, the J call TRBJ1-1; maybe TRBD1 (5 bases). The sequencing sample was made of peripheral blood or thyroid tissue (not recorded which). The CDR3 protein is CASSPGAVAFF. The CDR3 DNA is TGCGCCAGCAGCCCCGGGGCGGTGGCTTTCTTT.